This TCR beta chain was found in a study of OX40 agonist ivuxolimab in advanced cancers. At the level of the study: Ivuxolimab, an antibody acting as an agonist of OX40 (CD134), was used to treat patients. Patients were 65% to 85% male with ages roughly 23 to 79, mean about 65.

Patients were excluded for autoimmune disease history or systemic immunosuppression. V lost 6 bases and J lost 0, with 13 bases in between. This CDR3 contains 15 residues. The germline CDR1 and CDR2 sequences are SGHRS and YFSETQ. Sequenced by immunoSEQ multiplex PCR; TCRdb stores in-frame clones only, minus some. The data contain around 58,000 clones, 90% to 95% of them singletons. This rearrangement joins TRBV5-1 to TRBJ2-1; D gene unclear. Sequencing used CD4+ or CD8+ T cells sorted from blood, obtained in a trial of the OX40 agonist ivuxolimab. The clonotype originates from an adult with an advanced solid tumor such as melanoma, head and neck, liver or kidney cancer. CDR3 amino acids: CASTFRVSSYNEQFF. The CDR3 DNA sequence: TGCGCCAGCACCTTCCGGGTTAGCTCCTACAATGAGCAGTTCTTC. Combining the CDR3 with reference TRBV5-1 and TRBJ2-1 gives the whole variable domain KAGVTQTPRYLIKTRGQQVTLSCSPISGHRSVSWYQQTPGQGLQFLFEYFSETQRNKGNFPGRFSGRQFSNSRSEMNVSTLELGDSALYLCASTFRVSSYNEQFFGPGTRLTVL.